The sequence of this T cell receptor (beta chain) was determined in a study of CD8 T cells in ankylosing spondylitis. Overall study results and limits: Made up of under ten highly homologous variants, a TCR beta motif appeared characteristic of ankylosing spondylitis blood.

TCRdb re-called the 5' RACE reads through MiXCR, storing one row per CDR3 protein. The data hold 200,000 to 250,000 distinct CDR3 sequences, with under 35% observed a single time. The V end was cut by 4 bases, the J end by 7 bases, with 12 bases between. The CDR3 is made up of 13 amino acids. Remarks on this clonotype: The antigen remains undetermined.

This chain uses TRBV12-3 or TRBV12-4 with TRBJ2-3; perhaps TRBD2 as D (5 bases). This receptor was taken from a male donor with ankylosing spondylitis or in good health (not recorded which). The sample comprised blood, either unsorted or a sorted T cell fraction (not recorded which). The CDR3 nucleotides are TGTGCCAGCAGTTCCCCTAGCTTACATACGCAGTATTTT. As protein: CASSSPSLHTQYF.